Listed below are T cell receptor beta chains from one sample, sequenced in a study of neurological immune-mediated disorders. TCRdb re-called the 5' RACE reads through MiXCR, storing one row per CDR3 protein. The data contain about 31,000 distinct CDR3 sequences, less than 15% of them singletons. The material sequenced was CD4+ T cells from blood. Receptors were obtained from a female donor with HTLV-1-associated myelopathy (HAM/TSP). Both conserved end residues are part of each CDR3. D genes are given only for firm matches. Clone size, where shown, is once, few, many, or a class for clones that have expanded.

D gene	clone size	V gene	J gene	CDR3 DNA	CDR3 protein
TRBD1	many	TRBV11-3	TRBJ2-7	TGTGCCAGCAGCTTAACAGGGGGGCCCTACGAGCAGTACTTC	CASSLTGGPYEQYF
-	many	TRBV4-3	TRBJ2-7	TGCGCCAGCAGCCAAGAACCGACAGGTCACGACGAGCAGTACTTC	CASSQEPTGHDEQYF
-	many	TRBV10-3	TRBJ2-6	TGTGCCATCAGCACCCGGGGGGCGACTATATCCGGGGCCAACGTCCTGACTTTC	CAISTRGATISGANVLTF
TRBD1	many	TRBV6-6	TRBJ1-6	TGTGCCAGCAGTATGACAGGGAATAATTCACCCCTCCACTTT	CASSMTGNNSPLHF
-	-	TRBV19	TRBJ1-2	TGTGCCAGTACCCGAAAAGAATTCGGCTACACCTTC	CASTRKEFGYTF
-	many	TRBV29-1	TRBJ2-1	TGCAGCGTACCACAGGGTGCCTACAATGAGCAGTTCTTC	CSVPQGAYNEQFF
-	few	TRBV7-7	TRBJ2-5	TGTGCTAGCAGCTTAGCCCTAGAGGAGACCCAGTACTTC	CASSLALEETQYF
-	many	TRBV27	TRBJ1-6	TGTGCCAGCAGTTTAGAGGGTTCCTATAATTCACCCCTCCACTTT	CASSLEGSYNSPLHF
-	many	TRBV20-1	TRBJ1-3	TGCAGTGCTAGAGATGGGGTAGAAAACACCATATATTTT	CSARDGVENTIYF
TRBD1	many	TRBV19	TRBJ1-5	TGTGCCAGTAGTCCTCGCCTGGGACAGGGGAATCAGCCCCAGCATTTT	CASSPRLGQGNQPQHF
-	many	TRBV7-2	TRBJ2-3	TGTGCCAGCAGCTTAGCCCCGGGGGGCACAGATACGCAGTATTTT	CASSLAPGGTDTQYF
TRBD1	-	TRBV5-6	TRBJ1-5	TGTGCCAGCAGCTTGGGGACAGGGGGCAATAGCAATCAGCCCCAGCATTTT	CASSLGTGGNSNQPQHF
TRBD2	many	TRBV7-2	TRBJ2-5	TGTGCCAGCAGCTTATTTGCTCGCGGGGGGGCGAGAGAGACCCAGTACTTC	CASSLFARGGARETQYF
-	many	TRBV5-1	TRBJ2-5	TGCGCCAGCAGCTTACGAGCGGTGAGGGGTAAAGAGACCCAGTACTTC	CASSLRAVRGKETQYF
-	many	TRBV20-1	TRBJ2-1	TGCAGTGCTGCCGACCTTAATGGCTACAATGAGCAGTTCTTC	CSAADLNGYNEQFF
-	many	TRBV5-8	TRBJ2-7	TGTGCCAGCAGATTCTCCGTATCCGGTCCCTACGAGCAGTACTTC	CASRFSVSGPYEQYF
-	many	TRBV24-1	TRBJ1-5	TGTGCCACCAGTGATGCGACAAATAGCAATCAGCCCCAGCATTTT	CATSDATNSNQPQHF
-	many	TRBV5-5	TRBJ2-3	TGTGCCAGCAGCTTGACTGGCAGGGCAGATACGCAGTATTTT	CASSLTGRADTQYF
TRBD2	many	TRBV3-1	TRBJ2-5	TGTGCCAGCAGCACCTACTTAGCGGGGGGGCCTGTCCAAGAGACCCAGTACTTC	CASSTYLAGGPVQETQYF
-	many	TRBV5-1	TRBJ1-1	TGCGCCAGCAGCTTGATGGAGAGGAACACTGAAGCTTTCTTT	CASSLMERNTEAFF
-	many	TRBV20-1	TRBJ1-5	TGCAGTGCTAAGGGGGTGATGAATCAGCCCCAGCATTTT	CSAKGVMNQPQHF
TRBD2	many	TRBV6-2/TRBV6-3	TRBJ2-3	TGTGCCAGCAGTTGGTACGGGACTAGCGGGGGGGAAGATACGCAGTATTTT	CASSWYGTSGGEDTQYF
-	many	TRBV29-1	TRBJ2-2	TGCAGCGTCCAAGCCCACCCGGGGACTGGGGGGAACACCGGGGAGCTGTTTTTT	CSVQAHPGTGGNTGELFF
-	-	TRBV10-2	TRBJ1-4	TGCGCCAGCAAGGGACTAGCGGGGGCGATCGGGGAAAAACTGTTTTTT	CASKGLAGAIGEKLFF
TRBD1	many	TRBV5-1	TRBJ1-2	TGCGCCAGCAGCTTGGAGACAGGGTACGGCTACACCTTC	CASSLETGYGYTF
TRBD2	many	TRBV5-1	TRBJ2-5	TGCGCCAGCAGCTTGGGTCTAGCGGGAAGTGAGACCCAGTACTTC	CASSLGLAGSETQYF
-	-	TRBV12-3/TRBV12-4	TRBJ2-1	TGTGCCCGCACCAAAACTATCGGCGATGAGCAGTTCTTC	CARTKTIGDEQFF
-	many	TRBV12-3/TRBV12-4	TRBJ2-7	TGTGCCAGCAGTTCCCTATACGGGAACGAGCAGTACTTC	CASSSLYGNEQYF
TRBD2	medium-sized	TRBV4-2	TRBJ2-1	TGTGCCAGCAGCCAAGGGGACTACTCCCTTTACAATGAGCAGTTCTTC	CASSQGDYSLYNEQFF
TRBD2	few	TRBV5-1	TRBJ2-1	TGCGCCAGCAGCTTGGTAGCGGGGTCCGATGAGCAGTTCTTC	CASSLVAGSDEQFF
-	many	TRBV7-9	TRBJ2-5	TGTGCCAGCAACAATTTAGGTTGGGGCCGACAGGAGACCCAGTACTTC	CASNNLGWGRQETQYF